The entry that follows covers one T cell receptor (beta chain) sequence. The sample comes from a study of memory CD4+ T cells and cytomegalovirus serostatus. Assay used: immunoSEQ multiplex PCR; TCRdb lists only in-frame clones, some missing. This table has tens of thousands of clones, roughly four fifths appearing once. Trimming cost V 8 bases and J 5 bases, with 10 bases left between them. This CDR3 spans 12 amino acids. Germline-derived CDR1 and CDR2 are SGHTA and FQGNSA. Single viable CD3+CD4+CD8-CD45RO+ cells were sorted as the memory CD4+ T cells. The receptor comes from an adult in good health and CMV-seronegative. The chain uses TRBV7-2 and TRBJ2-1; the D gene is possibly TRBD2 (5 bases). Sequenced sample: memory CD4+ T cells from blood. The chain's CDR3 is CASRAADNEQFF. In nucleotides, the CDR3 is TGTGCCAGCCGAGCAGCGGACAATGAGCAGTTCTTC.